Included here is one T cell receptor (beta chain) sequence, with context. The assay was immunoSEQ multiplex PCR, and TCRdb's table has in-frame clones only and misses some. This sample has around 60,000 clones; around 95% occur once, and the top ten carry roughly 0.34%. The data belong to a study of T cell changes during pregnancy in multiple sclerosis. V was cut by 0 bases and J by 10 bases, with 10 bases left in between. The germline V gene has CDR1 GTSNPN and CDR2 SVGIG (reference sequence). The CDR3 runs 12 residues. Sequencing was performed on CD4+ T cells from peripheral blood mononuclear cells, taken before pregnancy. The TCR was taken from a female donor with multiple sclerosis, enrolled in a pregnancy study. The gene calls are TRBV30 and TRBJ2-1; D not resolved. The CDR3 sequence: CAWSVRVREQFF. For the CDR3, the DNA is TGTGCCTGGAGTGTACGTGTCAGAGAGCAGTTCTTC.